Each of the 26 T cell receptor beta chains below was sequenced from the same sample in a study of tumor-infiltrating lymphocytes in oesophageal squamous cell carcinoma. A single record per CDR3 protein comes from TCRdb applying MiXCR to the PCR reads. Among 5,500 to 6,500 distinct CDR3 sequences listed, 13% to 15% were seen once. Sequencing was carried out using esophageal tumor tissue. Receptor source: a male donor with esophageal squamous cell carcinoma.

This clonotype occurred once. This chain uses TRBV9 with TRBJ2-7; D is unclear. CDR1 is SGDLS, CDR2 YYNGEE, per germline. There are 13 residues in the CDR3. V dropped 1 base and J dropped 5 bases, with 10 bases sitting between them. The CDR3 nucleotides are TGTGCCAGCAGCGTAAACAGTCTCCACGAGCAGTACTTC. This gives the protein CASSVNSLHEQYF.

This clonotype showed up just a few times. A read error is likely, as this CDR3 ends without the conserved phenylalanine or tryptophan. No DNA is shown, since the ends of the CDR3 on it are uncertain; the CDR3 is the one TCRdb lists. This chain uses TRBV27 with TRBJ2-7; the tabulated D call, TRBD2, remains unverified against the DNA. The CDR3 length is 8 residues, termini included. Germline V CDR1 and CDR2: MNHEY, SMNVEV (reference sequence). The CDR3 loop is CASSWRGS.

This clonotype is medium-sized (0.01 to 0.1%). The chain is built from TRBV6-1 and TRBJ2-2; 11 nucleotides match TRBD2. There are 16 residues in the CDR3. From germline, CDR1 is MNHNS and CDR2 SASEGT. The V and J ends lost 8 bases and 8 bases, in that order; junction bases with no gene match: 13. For the CDR3, the DNA is TGTGCCAGCGACAAACTAGCGGGGGAGATACAGGGGGAGCTGTTTTTT. Encoded protein: CASDKLAGEIQGELFF.

The sample holds many counts of this clonotype. The chain joins TRBV27 to TRBJ2-1; D is ambiguous. The CDR3 totals 13 residues. Germline V gene sequence: CDR1 MNHEY, CDR2 SMNVEV (reference sequence). Trimming cost V 2 bases and J 12 bases, with 14 bases left between them. CDR3 coding DNA: TGTGCCAGCAGTTTAGCCCCGACCGAGAGGCAGTTCTTC. Its protein product is CASSLAPTERQFF.

Many counts were recorded for this clonotype. The chain carries TRBV5-7 and TRBJ1-2, with 8 bases aligning to TRBD1. TRBV5-7 is an ORF; its function is uncertain. This CDR3 has 18 amino acids. Trimming took 4 bases from V and 3 from J; bases not matched to a gene: 17. CDR3 sequence: CASSLWLDREEGYYGYTF. For the CDR3, the DNA is TGTGCCAGCAGCCTGTGGTTGGACAGGGAGGAGGGGTACTATGGCTACACCTTC.

This clonotype has a handful of counts. A read error is possible here, since a much larger clone lies one base away. The chain joins TRBV5-1 to TRBJ2-1, with 12 bases lining up with TRBD2. The end of the DNA aligns better with TRBJ2-7, so the J call may be wrong. The V gene's germline CDR1 is SGHRS and CDR2 YFSETQ. The CDR3 has 16 amino acids. The CDR3: CASSLPTSGGYNEQYF. The CDR3 DNA reads TGCGCCAGCAGCCTTCCTACTAGCGGGGGGTACAATGAGCAGTACTTC.

The chain couples TRBV7-2 to TRBJ2-1; 8 bases align to TRBD2. CDR3 length: 16 residues. With V trimmed by 3 bases and J by 3 bases, 7 bases remained unmatched. Germline CDR1 and CDR2: SGHTA and FQGNSA. Written as DNA, the CDR3 is TGTGCCAGCAGCTTGATGATAGCGGGAAACTACAATGAGCAGTTCTTC. Protein: CASSLMIAGNYNEQFF.

This clonotype rates as medium-sized (0.01 to 0.1%). The chain is built from TRBV6-6 and TRBJ2-6; TRBD1 aligns across 9 bases. V trimming: 2 bases; J trimming: 1 base; junction bases outside the gene matches: 0. Germline-derived CDR1 and CDR2 are MNHNY and SVGAGI (reference sequence). There are 16 residues in the CDR3. DNA of the CDR3: TGTGCCAGCAGTTACGGGACAGGGTCTGGGGCCAACGTCCTGACTTTC. It codes for CASSYGTGSGANVLTF.

This clonotype was seen repeatedly, ten times or more. The gene calls are TRBV6-6 and TRBJ1-4, with D maybe TRBD1 (6 bases). This CDR3 contains 15 residues. Germline V gene data show CDR1 as MNHNY and CDR2 as SVGAGI (reference sequence). V gave up 1 base and J gave up 3 bases, with 9 bases separating them. This chain's CDR3 is CASSYLGASNEKLFF. The CDR3 nucleotides read TGTGCCAGCAGTTACTTGGGGGCTTCTAATGAAAAACTGTTTTTT.

This clonotype has ten or more counts. V is TRBV24-1 and J is TRBJ2-2, with D possibly being TRBD1 (7 bases). Germline V gene sequence: CDR1 KGHDR, CDR2 SFDVKD. CDR3 length: 16 residues. Trimming cost V 4 bases and J 3 bases, with 14 bases left between them. Written as DNA, the CDR3 is TGTGCCACCAGTGACATTGACAGGGAGGACACCGGGGAGCTGTTTTTT. Its protein is CATSDIDREDTGELFF.

Many counts were recorded for this clonotype. The chain is built from TRBV6-1 and TRBJ1-2, with D possibly matching TRBD1 (5 bases). The CDR3 runs to 14 residues. Germline CDR1 MNHNS, CDR2 SASEGT. Trimming shortened V by 6 bases and J by 0 bases, and 11 bases separated the two germline ends. The CDR3 protein is CASRTGGSNYGYTF. The CDR3 DNA sequence: TGTGCCAGCAGGACGGGGGGTTCTAACTATGGCTACACCTTC.

The V gene is TRBV15, the J gene TRBJ1-2; weak D call: TRBD1 (6 bases). The ends were cut back, 4 bases at V and 2 bases at J, with 17 bases in the middle. The germline CDR1 and CDR2 sequences are LNHNV and YYDKDF (reference sequence). This CDR3 has 16 amino acids. The CDR3 sequence: CATSNLLDRGNYGYTF. In DNA form, the CDR3 reads TGTGCCACCAGCAACTTGTTGGACAGAGGCAACTATGGCTACACCTTC. Full variable domain (outside the CDR3, taken from reference TRBV15 and TRBJ1-2): DAMVIQNPRYQVTQFGKPVTLSCSQTLNHNVMYWYQQKSSQAPKLLFHYYDKDFNNEADTPDNFQSRRPNTSFCFLDIRSPGLGDTAMYLCATSNLLDRGNYGYTFGSGTRLTVV.

This chain connects TRBV15 to TRBJ2-6; 8 positions agree with TRBD1. The DNA end is a closer match to TRBJ2-7, so the J assignment may be wrong. There are 13 residues in the CDR3. In germline, CDR1 is LNHNV, CDR2 YYDKDF (reference sequence). CDR3 loop: CATSSGQGYEQYF. The CDR3 nucleotides read TGTGCCACCAGCAGCGGACAGGGCTACGAGCAGTACTTC.

This clonotype was counted ten times or more. The gene calls are TRBV6-1 and TRBJ1-5, with D maybe TRBD1 (5 bases). Trimming removed 6 bases at V and 1 base at J, with 13 bases between. This CDR3 comprises 15 residues. Germline-derived CDR1 and CDR2 are MNHNS and SASEGT. The CDR3 region has the DNA TGTGCCAGCAGGGGAACAGGTCGGAGCAATCAGCCCCAGCATTTT. Its protein product is CASRGTGRSNQPQHF.

By share of the sample, this clonotype is large. The V call is TRBV7-9, the J call TRBJ2-3, with TRBD2 identical over 10 bases. CDR3 length: 16 residues. Unmatched junction bases numbered 5, after V lost 3 bases and J lost 2 bases. The germline V gene has CDR1 SEHNR and CDR2 FQNEAQ (reference sequence). In DNA, the CDR3 is TGTGCCAGCAGCTTCGTAGCGGGGGGCCCCACAGATACGCAGTATTTT. This encodes CASSFVAGGPTDTQYF. Full variable domain (rest looked up from reference TRBV7-9 and TRBJ2-3): DTGVSQNPRHKITKRGQNVTFRCDPISEHNRLYWYRQTLGQGPEFLTYFQNEAQLEKSRLLSDRFSAERPKGSFSTLEIQRTEQGDSAMYLCASSFVAGGPTDTQYFGPGTRLTVL.

This clonotype has ten or more counts. The rearrangement links TRBV6-1 to TRBJ2-7; TRBD1 matches 9 bases. The germline V gene has CDR1 MNHNS and CDR2 SASEGT. Trimming removed 7 bases from V and 2 bases from J; junction bases left unmatched: 9. The CDR3 runs to 15 residues. The CDR3 DNA reads as TGTGCCAGCAATCAACAGGGGGCCCGACCCTACGAGCAGTACTTC. Translated, it gives CASNQQGARPYEQYF.

Turning to this clonotype: A clone one base away is much larger, so this may be a read error. This chain joins TRBV2 and TRBJ2-1; possible D gene TRBD1, 5 bases. Germline CDR1 and CDR2: SNHLY and FYNNEI. This CDR3 has 13 amino acids. V dropped 6 bases and J dropped 13 bases, with 19 bases sitting between them. The DNA for the CDR3 is TGTGCCAGCAGCAGGTCAGGGCGAGAGACCCAGTTCTTC. It translates to CASSRSGRETQFF.

In the case of this clonotype: Since no conserved phenylalanine or tryptophan closes the CDR3, a read error is the likely cause. It is unclear where the CDR3 begins or ends on the DNA, so no DNA is shown, and the CDR3 is as TCRdb lists it. CDR3 region: CASRASQG. This chain joins TRBV7-3 and TRBJ1-6; the table assigns TRBD1, which was not confirmed against the DNA. Germline V gives CDR1 SGHTA, CDR2 FQGTGA. The CDR3 spans 8 amino acids, including both terminal residues.

This clonotype was recorded many times. The rearrangement links TRBV11-3 to TRBJ2-6, with D tentatively TRBD2 (5 bases). CDR1 SGHNT and CDR2 YENEEA come from the germline V gene. The V gene lost 1 base and the J gene lost 4 bases, with 14 bases spanning the gap. The CDR3 is 17 residues long. The CDR3 nucleotides are TGTGCCAGCAGCTTAGGGCCAGGCCGAGGGGGGGCCAACGTCCTGACTTTC. As protein: CASSLGPGRGGANVLTF.

This clonotype came up many times. V usage is TRBV6-6 and J usage is TRBJ1-1; weak D call: TRBD1 (6 bases). The CDR3 consists of 16 residues. Trimming removed 0 bases at V and 3 bases at J, with 14 bases between. Germline V CDR1 and CDR2: MNHNY, SVGAGI (reference sequence). This CDR3 reads CASSYSWGREDTEAFF. The DNA of the CDR3 is TGTGCCAGCAGTTACTCGTGGGGGCGCGAGGACACTGAAGCTTTCTTT.

This clonotype was seen repeatedly, ten times or more. The J gene is TRBJ2-7, the V gene TRBV6-1; D could derive from TRBD1 or TRBD2 (6 bases each). The length of the CDR3 is 14 residues. Germline-derived CDR1 and CDR2 are MNHNS and SASEGT. V shed 7 bases and J shed 0 bases, with 13 bases lying between them. CDR3 sequence: CASTPRGPSYEQYF. In nucleotides, the CDR3 is TGTGCCAGCACCCCTCGGGGGCCCTCCTACGAGCAGTACTTC.

This clonotype was observed many times. This rearrangement joins TRBV11-2 to TRBJ2-3, with a possible D match to TRBD1 (6 bases). Trimming took 4 bases from V and 4 from J, leaving 15 bases between them. This CDR3 is 15 amino acids long. CDR1 is SGHAT, CDR2 FQNNGV, per germline. The CDR3 DNA sequence: TGTGCCAGCAGCTCGGACAGACTTGGGGCAGATACGCAGTATTTT. This gives the protein CASSSDRLGADTQYF. The variable domain in full, completed from reference TRBV11-2 and TRBJ2-3, reads EAGVAQSPRYKIIEKRQSVAFWCNPISGHATLYWYQQILGQGPKLLIQFQNNGVVDDSQLPKDRFSAERLKGVDSTLKIQPAKLEDSAVYLCASSSDRLGADTQYFGPGTRLTVL.

J is TRBJ2-5 and V is TRBV7-2; perhaps TRBD2 as D (5 bases). CDR3 size: 12 residues. With 7 bases removed from V and 11 bases from J, the gap between germline ends came to 17 bases. Germline assignment: CDR1 SGHTA and CDR2 FQGNSA. The CDR3 bases are TGTGCCAGCAAGAGGGCCGGGGATACGCAGTACTTC. Its protein is CASKRAGDTQYF.

In the case of this clonotype: The CDR3 end shows no conserved phenylalanine or tryptophan, and so a read error is likely. It is unclear where the CDR3 begins or ends on the DNA, so no DNA is shown, and the CDR3 is as TCRdb lists it. This chain connects TRBV19 to TRBJ2-7; TRBD1 is taken as the D call from the table, unchecked against the DNA. Including both end residues, the CDR3 is 15 amino acids long. Germline loops: CDR1 LNHDA, CDR2 SQIVND (reference sequence). CDR3 residues: CASTEQGISGYTFGS.

To note about this clonotype: An end of the junction differs from the germline gene, which may be a read error. The rearrangement uses TRBV7-8 and TRBJ2-3; 8 bases map to TRBD1. The germline V gene encodes CDR1 SGHVS and CDR2 FQNEAQ. The CDR3 contains 13 residues. DNA of the CDR3: TGTGCCAGGAGCGCCCCTCGGGGACAGGAGCAGGGCTTC. Translation gives CARSAPRGQEQGF.

This rearrangement joins TRBV10-3 to TRBJ2-2; TRBD1 might be the D (6 bases). Germline CDR1 and CDR2: ENHRY and SYGVKD. With 6 bases removed from V and 5 bases from J, the gap between germline ends came to 10 bases. This CDR3 comprises 13 residues. CDR3 DNA: TGTGCCATCAGCAGCAGGGGTACCGGGGAGCTGTTTTTT. Amino acids: CAISSRGTGELFF.